The 2 T cell receptor beta chains below all came from one sample that was sequenced in a study of blood T cell repertoires in COVID-19. Sequencing used immunoSEQ multiplex PCR; TCRdb keeps in-frame clones, though not all of them. This sample has 150,000 to 200,000 clones, with roughly 80% found just once. The sequenced sample consisted of peripheral blood. The source of these receptors is a man between 60 and 70 years old with active or convalescent COVID-19.

The chain joins TRBV30 to TRBJ2-7; 9 nucleotides line up with TRBD1. This CDR3 has 12 residues. V dropped 5 bases and J dropped 6; count of bases not matched to a gene: 5. The germline CDR1 and CDR2 sequences are GTSNPN and SVGIG (reference sequence). CDR3 sequence reads: CAWGTGWGEQYF. The CDR3 nucleotides are TGTGCCTGGGGGACAGGGTGGGGCGAGCAGTACTTC.

The chain is built from TRBV5-1 and TRBJ2-7, with 8 bases identical to TRBD2. The V gene's germline CDR1 is SGHRS and CDR2 YFSETQ. V dropped 5 bases and J dropped 2; count of bases not matched to a gene: 9. This CDR3 spans 15 amino acids. Here the CDR3 DNA reads TGCGCCAGCAGTCCCACCGGGGGGGCTGCCTACGAGCAGTACTTC. Protein sequence: CASSPTGGAAYEQYF.